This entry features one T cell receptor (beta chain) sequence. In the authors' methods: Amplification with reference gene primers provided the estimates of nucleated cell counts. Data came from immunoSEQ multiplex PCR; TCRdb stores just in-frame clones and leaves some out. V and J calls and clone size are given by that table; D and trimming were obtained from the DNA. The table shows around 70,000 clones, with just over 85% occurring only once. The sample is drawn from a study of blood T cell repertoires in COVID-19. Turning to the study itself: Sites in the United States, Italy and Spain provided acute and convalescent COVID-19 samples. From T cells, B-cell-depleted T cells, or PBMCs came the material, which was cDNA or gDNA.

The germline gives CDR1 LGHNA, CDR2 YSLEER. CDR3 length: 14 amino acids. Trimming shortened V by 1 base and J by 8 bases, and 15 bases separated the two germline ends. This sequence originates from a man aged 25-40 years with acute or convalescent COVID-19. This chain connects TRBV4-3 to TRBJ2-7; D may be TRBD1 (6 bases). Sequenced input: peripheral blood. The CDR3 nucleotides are TGCGCCAGCAGCCAAGTAGCTTCAGGGGCACAGCAGTACTTC. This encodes CASSQVASGAQQYF.